This entry features one T cell receptor beta chain sequence. Its antigen is unknown. Measured with immunoSEQ multiplex PCR; TCRdb has only the in-frame clones, and not every one. The table lists 200,000 to 250,000 clones, 65% to 85% of them singletons. This record belongs to a study of cytomegalovirus exposure and HLA in healthy donors. Study-level information: According to later analysis, the same platform produced the 120 or so validation and under 700 first-cohort repertoires. General study findings and limits: High sensitivity and specificity were reportedly achieved when the classifier diagnosed cytomegalovirus status. According to a subsequent analysis, TCR clusters identified in the first cohort showed a tendency to co-occur across the approximately 130 validation repertoires.

The V gene's germline CDR1 is MDHEN and CDR2 SYDVKM. The V gene end was trimmed by 5 bases and the J gene end by 10 bases; junction bases not matched to a gene: 19. This CDR3 comprises 17 residues. Input material: PBMCs. The chain couples TRBV28 to TRBJ1-4; 7 nucleotides match TRBD1. The sequence was obtained from a woman between 25 and 40 years old in good health and CMV-seropositive. CDR3 coding DNA: TGTGCCAGCAGTCTGCTCTTGGGGGAGGGGGCGACTGGAAAACTGTTTTTT. Amino acid sequence: CASSLLLGEGATGKLFF. Full variable domain (outside the CDR3, taken from reference TRBV28 and TRBJ1-4): DVKVTQSSRYLVKRTGEKVFLECVQDMDHENMFWYRQDPGLGLRLIYFSYDVKMKEKGDIPEGYSVSREKKERFSLILESASTNQTSMYLCASSLLLGEGATGKLFFGSGTQLSVL.